The 16 T cell receptor beta chains given below trace back to one sample, sequenced in a study of blood T cell repertoires in COVID-19. Measured with immunoSEQ multiplex PCR; TCRdb has only the in-frame clones, and not every one. The table lists about 200,000 clones, roughly 92% of them singletons. The sample consisted of peripheral blood. These receptors all come from a man aged 55-75 years with COVID-19, enrolled during active disease.

This clone was recorded only once. The V call is TRBV19, the J call TRBJ1-2, with D perhaps matching TRBD1 (6 bases). The CDR3 extends over 12 amino acids. Germline V gives CDR1 LNHDA, CDR2 SQIVND (reference sequence). Trimming removed 6 bases at V and 3 bases at J, with 8 bases between. The CDR3 sequence: CASSEGDYGYTF. Here the CDR3 DNA reads TGTGCCAGTAGCGAGGGGGACTATGGCTACACCTTC.

The V gene is TRBV25-1, the J gene TRBJ2-1; the match to TRBD2 covers 9 bases. V dropped 7 bases and J dropped 8; count of bases not matched to a gene: 9. The CDR3 has 14 amino acids. CDR1 and CDR2 (germline): MGHDK, SYGVNS. CDR3 in amino acids: CASKTAGGPHEQFF. The CDR3 DNA is TGTGCCAGCAAGACGGCGGGAGGGCCCCATGAGCAGTTCTTC.

This sequence joins TRBV5-1 and TRBJ2-7; 14 bases are a match to TRBD2. The CDR3 totals 18 residues. Germline V gene sequence: CDR1 SGHRS, CDR2 YFSETQ. Losses at the gene ends were 4 bases for V and 7 bases for J; bases not matched to a gene: 16. For the CDR3, the DNA is TGCGCCAGCAGCCCTGTCCCGGGACTAGCGGGGGCTCCCTTGGAGCAGTACTTC. This gives the protein CASSPVPGLAGAPLEQYF.

This rearrangement joins TRBV19 to TRBJ2-2; 12 nucleotides align to TRBD2. The CDR3 spans 17 residues. Germline-derived CDR1 and CDR2 are LNHDA and SQIVND (reference sequence). V lost 6 bases to trimming and J lost 4 bases; unmatched junction nucleotides: 9. The CDR3 DNA reads as TGTGCCAGTAGCCCCCTGACTAGCGGGAGTGGCACCGGGGAGCTGTTTTTT. It specifies CASSPLTSGSGTGELFF.

V and J are TRBV7-8 and TRBJ2-7; 7 nucleotides align to TRBD2. CDR3 size: 14 residues. The V segment lost 4 bases and the J segment 3 bases; nucleotides outside the gene matches: 6. Germline V lookup: CDR1 SGHVS, CDR2 FQNEAQ. CDR3: CASSWRESYYEQYF. DNA of the CDR3: TGTGCCAGCAGCTGGCGGGAGTCCTACTACGAGCAGTACTTC.

The chain recombines TRBV7-9 with TRBJ1-1; D possibly corresponds to TRBD1 (5 bases). The CDR3 is 15 residues long. Germline CDR1 reads SEHNR; CDR2 reads FQNEAQ (reference sequence). Trimming removed 5 bases at V and 5 bases at J, with 18 bases between. Here the CDR3 DNA reads TGTGCCAGCAGCCGAGACGGGGGAAGGGTTACTGAAGCTTTCTTT. This encodes CASSRDGGRVTEAFF.

The rearrangement links TRBV6-5 to TRBJ1-6; D perhaps matches TRBD1 (6 bases). V lost 5 bases and J lost 7, with 12 bases in between. This CDR3 region has 14 residues. The germline gives CDR1 MNHEY, CDR2 SVGAGI. The CDR3 nucleotides read TGTGCCAGCAGTAATACAGGGCCCAATTCACCCCTCCACTTT. Protein sequence: CASSNTGPNSPLHF.

The V call is TRBV28, the J call TRBJ2-3; 10 bases line up with TRBD2. This CDR3 is 15 amino acids long. Germline V gene data show CDR1 as MDHEN and CDR2 as SYDVKM. V shed 5 bases and J 9 bases; nucleotides not matched to a gene: 11. The CDR3 sequence: CASSLGTSAVQTQYF. In DNA, the CDR3 is TGTGCCAGCAGTCTAGGGACTAGCGCGGTACAAACGCAGTATTTT.

The J gene is TRBJ2-3, the V gene TRBV18; TRBD2 matches 11 bases. Trimming removed 3 bases from V and 10 bases from J; junction bases left unmatched: 6. Per germline, CDR1 KGHSH and CDR2 LQKENI. The CDR3 consists of 14 residues. CDR3 sequence (DNA): TGTGCCAGCTCACCCGATCCTAGCGGGGGGTCGCAGTATTTT. Protein product: CASSPDPSGGSQYF.

The chain uses TRBV10-3 and TRBJ2-7; 11 positions agree with TRBD1. CDR1 is ENHRY, CDR2 SYGVKD, per germline. After removal of 4 bases from V and 3 bases from J, the junction contained 5 bases not matched to a gene. The CDR3 has 15 residues. In nucleotides, the CDR3 is TGTGCCATCAGTGGAGGGACAGGGGGGAACTACGAGCAGTACTTC. Protein product: CAISGGTGGNYEQYF.

The chain combines TRBV3-1 (or the pseudogene TRBV3-2) with TRBJ2-1; a weak D match, TRBD1 (6 bases). The CDR3 length is 14 residues. Trimming stripped 0 bases from V and 9 bases from J, with 12 bases between. CDR1 LGHDT and CDR2 YNNKEL come from the germline V gene (reference sequence). CDR3 loop: CASSQDRGFGEQFF. CDR3 nucleotides: TGTGCCAGCAGCCAAGATAGGGGGTTTGGTGAGCAGTTCTTC.

The J gene is TRBJ2-5, the V gene TRBV27, with 8 bases that match TRBD1. The CDR3 is 15 amino acids. V trimming: 2 bases; J trimming: 5 bases; junction bases outside the gene matches: 7. CDR1 is MNHEY and CDR2 is SMNVEV in the germline V gene (reference sequence). This CDR3 is CASSLQGAAVETQYF. The CDR3 DNA follows: TGTGCCAGCAGTTTACAGGGGGCGGCTGTGGAGACCCAGTACTTC.

CDR3 sequence (DNA): TGCGCCAGCAGCCAAGCAGGGGTCAAAAACATTCAGTACTTC. Its protein product is CASSQAGVKNIQYF. This chain links TRBV4-1 with TRBJ2-4, with D perhaps TRBD1 (6 bases). This CDR3 is built from 14 residues. The V end was cut by 1 base, the J end by 3 bases, with 7 bases between. The germline gives CDR1 MGHRA, CDR2 YSYEKL.

This chain connects TRBV15 to TRBJ2-7; no definite D call. This CDR3 has 10 amino acids. CDR1 is LNHNV and CDR2 is YYDKDF in the germline V gene (reference sequence). Trimming cost V 8 bases and J 6 bases, with 8 bases left between them. The CDR3 DNA reads as TGTGCCACCCCCAGACTCGAGCAGTACTTC. It is translated as CATPRLEQYF.

V gene TRBV27 combines with J gene TRBJ1-6, with D uncertain. V was shortened by 9 bases and J by 5 bases, with 17 bases between the two germline ends. The CDR3 has 15 amino acids. Germline V gives CDR1 MNHEY, CDR2 SMNVEV (reference sequence). CDR3 in amino acids: CASQNRQENNSPLHF. As DNA, the CDR3 is TGTGCCAGTCAAAACCGGCAGGAAAATAATTCACCCCTCCACTTT.

The rearrangement uses TRBV5-1 and TRBJ1-2; no clear D gene. The CDR3 spans 14 residues. Germline V gives CDR1 SGHRS, CDR2 YFSETQ. Trimming shortened V by 0 bases and J by 3 bases, and 9 bases separated the two germline ends. This CDR3 is CASSLVEGDYGYTF. The CDR3 DNA sequence: TGCGCCAGCAGCTTGGTGGAGGGTGACTATGGCTACACCTTC.